Below, 11 T cell receptor beta chains from the same sample are listed, as sequenced in a study of blood T cells in healthy people across ages. Alongside a J-beta primer mix, a sample-barcoded 5' primer served in a second PCR lasting about 7 to 11 cycles. TCRdb called the 5' RACE reads again in MiXCR, with one record for every CDR3 protein. The repertoire has about 800,000 distinct CDR3 sequences, more than 35% of them found once; the top ten carry over 15%. The specimen sequenced was blood. Source of these receptors: a man older than 75 in good health.

V gene TRBV7-3 combines with J gene TRBJ1-6; unclear D gene. Trimming stripped 6 bases from V and 7 bases from J, with 13 bases between. This CDR3 contains 14 residues. CDR1 and CDR2 from the germline V gene are SGHTA and FQGTGA. CDR3 sequence (DNA): TGTGCCAGCAGGGACCCCAGTCGGAATTCACCCCTCCACTTT. It encodes CASRDPSRNSPLHF.

This clonotype has a handful of counts. The gene calls are TRBV2 and TRBJ1-5; D is perhaps TRBD1 (6 bases). Between the trimmed V and J ends, which lost 2 bases and 2 bases, there was a span of 13 bases. Germline values: CDR1 SNHLY, CDR2 FYNNEI. The CDR3 is 16 residues long. CDR3 sequence (DNA): TGTGCCAGCAGTGAACTTAGGGGGGGAGGCAATCAGCCCCAGCATTTT. Translated: CASSELRGGGNQPQHF.

This clonotype was observed once. This CDR3 is CASQGRGTGLGEQYF. For the CDR3, the DNA is TGTGCCAGCCAAGGGAGAGGGACAGGGCTTGGCGAGCAGTACTTC. This chain joins TRBV4-2 and TRBJ2-4, with 9 bases identical to TRBD1. The J call is doubtful: the DNA matches TRBJ2-7 better. The CDR3 runs to 15 residues. CDR1 is LGHNA and CDR2 is YNFKEQ in the germline V gene.

This clonotype was seen more than once but under ten times. The chain joins TRBV29-1 to TRBJ2-1; 8 bases map to TRBD2. Germline CDR1 reads SQVTM; CDR2 reads ANQGSEA. The CDR3 covers 17 residues. Unmatched junction bases numbered 12, after V lost 5 bases and J lost 0 bases. The chain's CDR3 is CSVRGGGISYSYNEQFF. The CDR3 DNA reads TGCAGCGTTCGGGGGGGCGGAATATCCTACTCCTACAATGAGCAGTTCTTC.

The V and J genes are TRBV20-1 and TRBJ2-3; TRBD1 matches 10 bases. CDR3 size: 14 residues. V was pared by 3 bases and J by 6 bases, with 6 bases of the junction left unmatched. Germline loops: CDR1 DFQATT, CDR2 SNEGSKA (reference sequence). DNA of the CDR3: TGCAGTGCTAGGGGGGACAGGGGATTTGATACGCAGTATTTT. Amino acid sequence: CSARGDRGFDTQYF.

The chain uses TRBV28 and TRBJ2-1; possibly TRBD2 for D (7 bases). The CDR3 is 15 residues long. The V and J ends lost 4 bases and 8 bases respectively, with 18 bases between them. Germline V CDR1 and CDR2: MDHEN, SYDVKM. Written as DNA, the CDR3 is TGTGCCAGCAGTTATCGTGGACTAGACAGGCATGAGCAGTTCTTC. Its protein product is CASSYRGLDRHEQFF.

The genes are TRBV10-3 and TRBJ1-2, with 11 nucleotides matching TRBD1. J lost 8 bases, V lost 7 bases, and 9 bases had no gene match. This CDR3 has 14 residues. Germline loops: CDR1 ENHRY, CDR2 SYGVKD. The CDR3 nucleotides are TGTGCCATCAACGCCGGACAGGGGGCCGGAGGCTACACCTTC. Translating gives CAINAGQGAGGYTF.

J is TRBJ2-5 and V is TRBV20-1; the match to TRBD2 covers 7 bases. CDR1 and CDR2 from the germline V gene are DFQATT and SNEGSKA (reference sequence). The CDR3 consists of 16 residues. Trimming took 0 bases from V and 11 from J; bases not matched to a gene: 18. This chain's CDR3 is CSARDNPGGTYNEQYF. For the CDR3, the DNA is TGCAGTGCTAGAGATAATCCGGGAGGCACCTACAATGAGCAGTACTTC.

V and J are TRBV27 and TRBJ2-1, with 12 positions matching TRBD2. The CDR3 has 17 amino acids. With V trimmed by 0 bases and J by 10 bases, 10 bases remained unmatched. Germline CDR1 is MNHEY and CDR2 is SMNVEV (reference sequence). The CDR3 spells CASSLSSLAGGPREQFF. Written as DNA, the CDR3 is TGTGCCAGCAGTTTATCTAGCCTAGCGGGGGGGCCCCGGGAGCAGTTCTTC.

This clonotype occurred a few times. The V and J genes are TRBV15 and TRBJ2-7; no clear D gene. The germline gives CDR1 LNHNV, CDR2 YYDKDF (reference sequence). CDR3 length: 13 amino acids. Trimming removed 0 bases from V and 6 bases from J, with 9 bases in between. The CDR3 loop is CATSRDGVGEQYF. The CDR3 nucleotides read TGTGCCACCAGCAGAGATGGCGTGGGCGAGCAGTACTTC.

The chain is built from TRBV28 and TRBJ2-5, with 9 positions matching TRBD1. The CDR3 consists of 17 residues. Looked up from germline, CDR1 is MDHEN and CDR2 is SYDVKM. Trimming cost V 7 bases and J 4 bases; bases outside gene matches: 16. The CDR3 DNA is TGTGCCAGCACCCATGGGACAGGGAGAGTAGCGCGAGAGACCCAGTACTTC. Translation gives CASTHGTGRVARETQYF.